The next 15 T cell receptor beta chains were all read from a single sample in a study of blood T cell repertoires in COVID-19 (dated by TCRdb to 2020 to 2022). Libraries were prepared through the immunoSEQ multiplex PCR assay. In its TCRdb copy, this immuneACCESS table keeps in-frame sequences only and misses some clones. Where compared with another copy, unresolved V genes explain less than half of these, and the others have no known cause. The sample records 200,000 or so clones, around 81% of which are singletons. The ten largest clones represent approximately 7.9% of the sample. Input material: PBMCs or T cells enriched from blood (not recorded which). The source of these receptors is a man between 35 and 55 years old who had recovered from COVID-19.

The gene calls are TRBV12-3 or TRBV12-4 and TRBJ1-1; 7 bases are a match to TRBD1. Trimming at V came to 3 bases and at J to 10 bases, leaving 8 bases not matched to a gene. The CDR3 contains 13 residues. The CDR3 DNA follows: TGTGCCAGCAGTTTCAACAGGGGATTGAGAGCTTTCTTT. Translating gives CASSFNRGLRAFF.

The chain's CDR3 is CASSFEQGENSPLHF. CDR3 DNA sequence: TGTGCCAGCAGTTTCGAACAGGGAGAGAATTCACCCCTCCACTTT. The chain employs TRBV27 and TRBJ1-6, with a weak D call TRBD1 (6 bases). V was cut by 3 bases and J by 7 bases, with 13 bases left in between. Germline values: CDR1 MNHEY, CDR2 SMNVEV (reference sequence). The CDR3 has 15 residues.

This clone was recorded many times. The rearrangement uses TRBV13 and TRBJ1-1; D not resolved. The germline V and J ends were trimmed by 5 bases and 4 bases, with 20 bases remaining between them. Per the germline V gene, CDR1 is PRHDT and CDR2 is FYEKMQ (reference sequence). CDR3 length: 16 amino acids. CDR3 residues: CASSQAMGGGGTEAFF. CDR3 nucleotides: TGTGCCAGCAGCCAAGCAATGGGCGGAGGAGGCACTGAAGCTTTCTTT. The full variable domain, with the rest looked up from reference TRBV13 and TRBJ1-1, is AAGVIQSPRHLIKEKRETATLKCYPIPRHDTVYWYQQGPGQDPQFLISFYEKMQSDKGSIPDRFSAQQFSDYHSELNMSSLELGDSALYFCASSQAMGGGGTEAFFGQGTRLTVV.

Here the CDR3 reads CASSRGGRETQYF. CDR3 in DNA: TGCGCCAGCAGCCGGGGGGGCCGCGAGACCCAGTACTTC. The chain recombines TRBV4-1 with TRBJ2-5; possible D gene TRBD2, 7 bases. CDR1 and CDR2 from the germline V gene are MGHRA and YSYEKL. Deletions cut 4 bases from V and 5 bases from J, with 11 bases between. The CDR3 is made up of 13 amino acids.

This clone has a handful of counts. J is TRBJ1-1 and V is TRBV10-2; D unresolved. V lost 3 bases and J 4 bases, leaving 9 bases between the germline ends. In germline, CDR1 is WSHSY, CDR2 SAAADI. CDR3 length: 13 residues. The CDR3 spells CASSDPVGTEAFF. In nucleotides, the CDR3 is TGCGCCAGCAGTGATCCGGTTGGCACTGAAGCTTTCTTT.

V usage is TRBV28 and J usage is TRBJ2-1; D may be TRBD2 (6 bases). V lost 3 bases to trimming and J lost 6 bases, with 15 bases between them. Per the germline V gene, CDR1 is MDHEN and CDR2 is SYDVKM. This CDR3 is built from 15 residues. The CDR3 sequence: CASSFGSNRINEQFF. CDR3 nucleotides: TGTGCCAGCAGTTTCGGGAGTAATAGGATCAATGAGCAGTTCTTC.

This clone was detected ten times or more. This chain joins TRBV5-8 and TRBJ1-2; 9 bases align to TRBD1. After removal of 5 bases from V and 7 bases from J, the junction contained 18 bases not matched to a gene. CDR1 is SGHTS and CDR2 is YDEGEE in the germline V gene. The length of the CDR3 is 17 residues. The CDR3 protein is CASRRTGTGPHRSGYTF. The CDR3 bases are TGTGCCAGCAGACGAACCGGGACAGGGCCACATCGCAGTGGCTACACCTTC.

The chain combines TRBV3-1 (or the pseudogene TRBV3-2) with TRBJ1-4; 7 nucleotides line up with TRBD1. V dropped 3 bases and J dropped 4; count of bases not matched to a gene: 2. CDR1 is LGHDT and CDR2 is YNNKEL in the germline V gene (reference sequence). The CDR3 totals 14 residues. The CDR3 DNA sequence: TGTGCCAGCAGCCACGGGGACAGTAATGAAAAACTGTTTTTT. This sequence encodes CASSHGDSNEKLFF.

The sample holds one count of this clone. The CDR3 loop is CSVASVQTGEGYTF. CDR3 DNA sequence: TGCAGCGTTGCCTCGGTACAGACAGGGGAAGGCTACACCTTC. V and J are TRBV29-1 and TRBJ1-2; 8 positions match TRBD1. Germline values: CDR1 SQVTM, CDR2 ANQGSEA. The V segment lost 4 bases and the J segment 8 bases; nucleotides outside the gene matches: 12. The CDR3 runs 14 residues. The full variable domain, rest sourced from reference TRBV29-1 and TRBJ1-2, is SAVISQKPSRDICQRGTSLTIQCQVDSQVTMMFWYRQQPGQSLTLIATANQGSEATYESGFVIDKFPISRPNLTFSTLTVSNMSPEDSSIYLCSVASVQTGEGYTFGSGTRLTVV.

This rearrangement joins TRBV11-2 to TRBJ2-2, with a possible D match to TRBD2 (6 bases). There are 15 residues in the CDR3. Germline values: CDR1 SGHAT, CDR2 FQNNGV. V lost 3 bases to trimming and J lost 2 bases, with 10 bases between them. CDR3 nucleotide sequence: TGTGCCAGCAGCTTGGGACTCACCAACACCGGGGAGCTGTTTTTT. Protein product: CASSLGLTNTGELFF.

This chain connects TRBV6-5 to TRBJ1-2, with 7 positions matching TRBD1. This CDR3 has 14 residues. V trimming: 4 bases; J trimming: 4 bases; junction bases outside the gene matches: 6. Germline V gene sequence: CDR1 MNHEY, CDR2 SVGAGI. CDR3 region: CASSSTGRIYGYTF. In nucleotides, the CDR3 is TGTGCCAGCAGTTCGACAGGGAGGATCTATGGCTACACCTTC.

The genes are TRBV29-1 and TRBJ2-3; the D is unclear. CDR1 is SQVTM, CDR2 ANQGSEA, per germline. The CDR3 is 14 residues long. V was trimmed by 7 bases and J by 0 bases, leaving 14 bases between them. The CDR3 loop reads CSAGRYESTDTQYF. The CDR3 DNA reads TGCAGCGCCGGCCGGTACGAAAGCACAGATACGCAGTATTTT.

This clone appeared once. The sample contains more than one DNA sequence encoding this CDR3. The rearrangement uses TRBV12-5 and TRBJ1-2; 7 bases align to TRBD1. The CDR3 spans 13 residues. V trimming: 5 bases; J trimming: 2 bases; junction bases outside the gene matches: 2. CDR1 LGHNT and CDR2 FRNRAP come from the germline V gene. The CDR3 here is CASGLTGNYGYTF. DNA of the CDR3: TGTGCTAGTGGTCTGACAGGGAACTATGGCTACACCTTC.

The chain is built from TRBV24-1 and TRBJ2-3; TRBD1 matches 10 bases. The ends lost 7 bases at V and 4 bases at J; junction bases unmatched: 13. There are 17 residues in the CDR3. Germline CDR1 KGHDR, CDR2 SFDVKD. The CDR3 sequence is CATSVAGKDRGSDTQYF. The CDR3 DNA follows: TGTGCCACCAGCGTCGCGGGTAAGGACAGGGGGTCAGATACGCAGTATTTT.

The gene calls are TRBV9 and TRBJ1-4, with D possibly matching TRBD1 (5 bases). Trimming took off 4 bases at V and 4 bases at J, with 17 bases between the two ends. The CDR3 extends over 16 amino acids. CDR1 and CDR2 (germline): SGDLS, YYNGEE. The CDR3 sequence is CASSLGPSQGNEKLFF. In DNA form, the CDR3 reads TGTGCCAGCAGCTTAGGGCCCTCTCAGGGTAATGAAAAACTGTTTTTT.